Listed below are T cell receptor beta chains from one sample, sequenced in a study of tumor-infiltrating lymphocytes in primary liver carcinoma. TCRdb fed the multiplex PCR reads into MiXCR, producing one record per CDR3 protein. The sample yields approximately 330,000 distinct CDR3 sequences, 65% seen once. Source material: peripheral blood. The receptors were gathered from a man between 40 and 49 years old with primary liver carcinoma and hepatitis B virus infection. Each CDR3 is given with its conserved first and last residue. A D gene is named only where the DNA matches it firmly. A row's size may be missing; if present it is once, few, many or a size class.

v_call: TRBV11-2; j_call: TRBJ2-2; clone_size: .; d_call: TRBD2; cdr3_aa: CASSPRLAGGFGDTGEQFF; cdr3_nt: TGTGCCAGCAGCCCTCGACTAGCGGGAGGTTTTGGTGATACCGGGGAGCAGTTTTTT
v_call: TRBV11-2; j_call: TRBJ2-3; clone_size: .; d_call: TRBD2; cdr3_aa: CASSSYIGTSLTDMQYF; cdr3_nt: TGTGCAAGCAGCTCTTATATTGGGACTAGCCTGACAGATATGCAGTATTTT
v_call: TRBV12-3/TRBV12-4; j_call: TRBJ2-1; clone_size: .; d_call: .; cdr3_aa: CASISRGRSSSYNEQFF; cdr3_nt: TGTGCCAGCATCTCGAGGGGACGCTCAAGCTCCTACAATGAGCAGTTCTTC
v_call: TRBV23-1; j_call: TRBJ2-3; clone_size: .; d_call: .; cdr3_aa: CASSLSGSTDTQYF; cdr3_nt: TGCGCCAGCAGTCTTAGCGGTAGCACAGATACGCAGTATTTT
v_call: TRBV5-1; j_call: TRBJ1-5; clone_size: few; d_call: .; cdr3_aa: CASSLDGVPKPQHF; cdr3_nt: TGCGCCAGCAGCTTGGATGGGGTCCCGAAGCCCCAGCATTTT
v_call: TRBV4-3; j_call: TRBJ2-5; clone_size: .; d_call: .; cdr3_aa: CASNQVGETQYF; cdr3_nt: TGCGCCAGTAACCAAGTCGGGGAGACCCAGTACTTC
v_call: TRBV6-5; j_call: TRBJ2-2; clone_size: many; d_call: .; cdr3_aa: CASSYDSQTGELFF; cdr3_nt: TGTGCCAGCAGTTACGACAGTCAAACCGGGGAGCTGTTTTTT
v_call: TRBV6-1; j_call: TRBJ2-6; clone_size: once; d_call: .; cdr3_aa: CASSDRGTTSSGANVLTF; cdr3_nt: TGTGCCAGCAGTGATCGAGGGACGACTAGCTCTGGGGCCAACGTCCTGACTTTC
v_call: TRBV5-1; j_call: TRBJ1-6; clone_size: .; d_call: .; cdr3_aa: CASSLTGPYLSPLHF; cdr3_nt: TGCGCCAGCAGCTTAACGGGACCTTATCTTTCACCCCTCCACTTT
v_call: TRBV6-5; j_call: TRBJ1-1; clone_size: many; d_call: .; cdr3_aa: CASSYWRQTMNTEAFF; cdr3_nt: TGTGCCAGCAGTTACTGGAGACAGACGATGAACACTGAAGCTTTCTTT
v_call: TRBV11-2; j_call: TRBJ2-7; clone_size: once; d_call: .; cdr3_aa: CASSFQAEPYEQYF; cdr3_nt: TGTGCCAGCAGCTTTCAGGCGGAACCCTACGAGCAGTACTTC
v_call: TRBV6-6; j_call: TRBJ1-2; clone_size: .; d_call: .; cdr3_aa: CASTDTQADLYGYTF; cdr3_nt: TGTGCCAGCACTGACACACAGGCTGATTTATATGGCTACACCTTC
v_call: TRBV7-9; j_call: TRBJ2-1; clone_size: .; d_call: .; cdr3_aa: CATSLAGGYNEQFF; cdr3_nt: TGTGCCACCAGCTTAGCCGGAGGTTACAATGAGCAGTTCTTC
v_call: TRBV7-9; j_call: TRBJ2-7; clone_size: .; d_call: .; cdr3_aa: CTSSLVGQPSSYEQYF; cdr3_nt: TGTACCAGCAGCTTAGTCGGGCAGCCAAGCTCCTACGAGCAGTACTTC
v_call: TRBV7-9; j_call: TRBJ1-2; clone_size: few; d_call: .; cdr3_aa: CASSRPTGDGYTF; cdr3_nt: TGTGCCAGCAGCCGGCCCACGGGCGATGGCTACACCTTC
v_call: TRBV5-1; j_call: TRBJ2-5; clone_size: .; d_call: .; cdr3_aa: CASKPGHGTETQYF; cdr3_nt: TGCGCCAGCAAGCCGGGACATGGGACAGAGACCCAGTACTTC
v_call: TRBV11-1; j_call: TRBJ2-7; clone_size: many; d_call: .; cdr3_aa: CASSLEGGAYEQYF; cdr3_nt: TGTGCCAGCAGCCTCGAGGGGGGAGCCTACGAGCAGTACTTC
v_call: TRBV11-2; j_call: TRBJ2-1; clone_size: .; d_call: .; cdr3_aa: CATSTQNGVEEFF; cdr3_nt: TGTGCCACCAGCACGCAAAACGGAGTCGAGGAGTTCTTC
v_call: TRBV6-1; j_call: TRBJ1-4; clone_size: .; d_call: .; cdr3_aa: CASSLTFRSVNERLFF; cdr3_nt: TGTGCCAGCAGTCTTACGTTCAGGTCCGTTAATGAAAGACTGTTTTTT
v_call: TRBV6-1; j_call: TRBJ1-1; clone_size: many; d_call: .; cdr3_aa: CASSEIDLIEAFF; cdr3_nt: TGTGCCAGCAGTGAAATCGACCTGATCGAAGCTTTCTTT
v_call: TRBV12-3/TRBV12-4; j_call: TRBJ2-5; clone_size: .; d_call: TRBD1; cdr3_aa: CASNSGTDQETQYF; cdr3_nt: TGTGCCAGCAACTCCGGGACAGACCAAGAGACCCAGTACTTC
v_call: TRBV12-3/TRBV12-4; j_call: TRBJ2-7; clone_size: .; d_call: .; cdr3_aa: CAGGEGADEQYF; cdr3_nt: TGTGCCGGGGGGGAGGGGGCAGACGAGCAGTACTTC
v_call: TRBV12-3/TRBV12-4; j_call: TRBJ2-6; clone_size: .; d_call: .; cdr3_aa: CASNRRPGSFSSTGANILTF; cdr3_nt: TGTGCCAGCAACCGACGTCCAGGGTCGTTTAGTTCGACTGGGGCCAACATCCTGACTTTC
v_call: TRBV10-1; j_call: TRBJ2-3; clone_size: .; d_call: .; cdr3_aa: CASTRATQYF; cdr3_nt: TGCGCCAGTACCAGAGCTACGCAGTATTTT
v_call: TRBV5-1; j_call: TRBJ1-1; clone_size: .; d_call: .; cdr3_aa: CASSTSMNTEAFF; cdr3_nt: TGCGCCAGCAGCACCTCAATGAATACTGAAGCTTTCTTT
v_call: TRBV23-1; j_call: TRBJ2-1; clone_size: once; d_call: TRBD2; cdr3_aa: CASSQCGGRACRNEQFF; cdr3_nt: TGCGCCAGCAGTCAATGCGGCGGGAGGGCCTGTCGAAATGAGCAGTTCTTC
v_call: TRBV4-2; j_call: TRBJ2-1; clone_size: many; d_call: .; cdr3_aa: CASSLTTNNEQFF; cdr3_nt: TGTGCCAGCAGCCTAACCACGAACAATGAGCAGTTCTTC
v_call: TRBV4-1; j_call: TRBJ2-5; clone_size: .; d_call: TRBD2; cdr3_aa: CASSQEGRASGMGETKYF; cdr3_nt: TGCGCCAGCAGCCAAGAAGGGCGGGCTAGCGGGATGGGAGAGACCAAGTACTTC
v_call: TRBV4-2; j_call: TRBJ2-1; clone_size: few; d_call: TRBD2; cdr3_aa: CASSLNWGLAGVRNEQFF; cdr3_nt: TGTGCCAGCAGCCTCAACTGGGGACTAGCGGGAGTCAGGAATGAGCAGTTCTTC
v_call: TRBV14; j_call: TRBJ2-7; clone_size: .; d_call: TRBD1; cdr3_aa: CASGQQGRRQGPFRSYEQYF; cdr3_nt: TGTGCCAGCGGCCAACAGGGTAGAAGACAGGGGCCATTTCGGTCCTACGAGCAGTACTTC
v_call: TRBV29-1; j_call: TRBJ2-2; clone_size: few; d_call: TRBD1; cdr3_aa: CSVDPGQFTGELFF; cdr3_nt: TGCAGCGTTGATCCGGGACAGTTCACCGGGGAGCTGTTTTTT
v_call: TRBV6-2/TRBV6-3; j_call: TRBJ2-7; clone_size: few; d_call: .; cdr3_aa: CASSYSSSSYEQYF; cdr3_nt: TGTGCCAGCAGTTATTCTTCTAGTTCCTACGAGCAGTACTTC
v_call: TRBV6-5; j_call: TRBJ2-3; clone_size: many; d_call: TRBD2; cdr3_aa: CASSSLAGVTDTQYF; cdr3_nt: TGTGCCAGCAGTTCGTTAGCGGGAGTAACAGATACGCAGTATTTT
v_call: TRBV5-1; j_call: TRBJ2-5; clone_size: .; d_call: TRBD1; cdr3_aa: CASSPGQGRAETQYF; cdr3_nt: TGCGCCAGCAGCCCCGGACAGGGAAGGGCAGAGACCCAGTACTTC
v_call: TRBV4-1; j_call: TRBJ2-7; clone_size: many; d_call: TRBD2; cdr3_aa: CASSQGIIGTSKGEQYF; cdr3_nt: TGCGCCAGCAGCCAAGGGATCATCGGGACTAGTAAAGGCGAGCAGTACTTC
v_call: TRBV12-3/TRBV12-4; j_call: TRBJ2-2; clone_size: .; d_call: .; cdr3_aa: CASSGGTRMTGELFF; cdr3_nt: TGTGCCAGCAGCGGCGGGACACGGATGACCGGGGAGCTGTTTTTT
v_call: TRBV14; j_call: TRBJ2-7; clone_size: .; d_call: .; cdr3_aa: CASSQDWGRGPSYEQYF; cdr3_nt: TGTGCCAGCAGCCAAGATTGGGGCAGGGGCCCATCCTACGAGCAGTACTTC
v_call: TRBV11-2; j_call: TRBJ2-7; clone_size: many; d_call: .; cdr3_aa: CASSPPGGYEQYF; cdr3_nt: TGTGCCAGCAGCCCCCCAGGAGGGTACGAGCAGTACTTC
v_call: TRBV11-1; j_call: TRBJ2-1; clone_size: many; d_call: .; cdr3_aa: CASSSGPFYNEQFF; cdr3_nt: TGTGCCAGCAGCTCCGGCCCATTCTACAATGAGCAGTTCTTC
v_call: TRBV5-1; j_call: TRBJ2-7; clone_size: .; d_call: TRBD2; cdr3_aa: CASSLISSGDEQYF; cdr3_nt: TGCGCCAGCAGCTTGATCTCTAGCGGCGACGAGCAGTACTTC
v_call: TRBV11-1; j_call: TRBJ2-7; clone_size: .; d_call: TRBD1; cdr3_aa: CAGSGQGAQRYF; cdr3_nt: TGTGCCGGCAGCGGACAGGGGGCGCAGCGGTACTTC
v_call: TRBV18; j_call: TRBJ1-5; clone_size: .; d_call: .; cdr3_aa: CASSPPGLGQPQHF; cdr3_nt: TGTGCCAGTTCACCACCGGGTCTTGGTCAGCCCCAGCATTTT
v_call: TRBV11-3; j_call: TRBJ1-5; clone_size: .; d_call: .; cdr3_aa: CPSSRTGTDQPQHF; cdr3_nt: TGTCCCAGCAGCCGCACAGGCACCGATCAGCCCCAGCATTTT
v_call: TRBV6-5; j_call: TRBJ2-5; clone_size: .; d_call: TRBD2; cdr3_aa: CASSPEAGGHETQYF; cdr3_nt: TGTGCTAGCAGCCCCGAAGCGGGGGGGCACGAGACCCAGTACTTC
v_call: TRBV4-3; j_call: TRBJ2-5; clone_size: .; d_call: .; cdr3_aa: CASSQGTGETQYF; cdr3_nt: TGCGCCAGCAGCCAAGGCACGGGAGAGACCCAGTACTTC
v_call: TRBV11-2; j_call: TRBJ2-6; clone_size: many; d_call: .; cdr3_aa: CASSPDTSGANVLTF; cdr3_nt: TGTGCCAGCAGCCCAGACACCTCTGGGGCCAACGTCCTGACTTTC
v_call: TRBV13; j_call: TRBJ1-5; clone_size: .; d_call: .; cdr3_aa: CASSFEILPNTDTQHF; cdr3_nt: TGTGCCAGCAGCTTTGAGATCCTACCTAACACAGATACGCAGCATTTT
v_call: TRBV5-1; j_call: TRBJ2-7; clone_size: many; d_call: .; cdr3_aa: CASSLAPGTGTHEQYF; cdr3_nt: TGCGCCAGCAGCTTGGCCCCCGGGACGGGGACTCACGAGCAGTACTTC
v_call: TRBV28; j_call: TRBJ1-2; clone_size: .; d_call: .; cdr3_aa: CASSPLGDGRYRGYTF; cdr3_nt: TGTGCCAGCAGTCCCCTAGGGGACGGACGCTATCGGGGCTATACCTTC